This entry lists 25 T cell receptor beta chains sequenced from one sample in a study of cytotoxic CD8 clonotypes in ibrutinib-treated CLL (dated by TCRdb to the early 2020s). The sample's time point, from its label and the paper: progressive disease on ibrutinib. Receptor libraries were prepared by the immunoSEQ multiplex PCR assay. As stored in TCRdb, this immuneACCESS dataset retains in-frame rearrangements with V and J assigned. A fraction of the clones does not appear; measured against another copy, unresolved V genes explain less than half of the discrepancy, and the remainder lacks a known reason. The sample data list over 250,000 clones, and roughly three quarters of these were observed just once. Approximately 5.6% of the sample belongs to the ten largest clones. The sample consisted of PBMCs, taken at disease progression, from a patient treated with ibrutinib. The receptors stem from a human donor with chronic lymphocytic leukemia.

The chain is built from TRBV4-1 and TRBJ2-4; D is possibly TRBD1 (5 bases). The germline V gene encodes CDR1 MGHRA and CDR2 YSYEKL. The CDR3 runs 18 residues. V shed 7 bases and J shed 1 base, with 23 bases lying between them. In DNA form, the CDR3 reads TGCGCCAGCAAACTGGGCAGGGCCTACCAGCGTGCCAAAAACATTCAGTACTTC. It specifies CASKLGRAYQRAKNIQYF.

J is TRBJ2-3 and V is TRBV5-1; D uncertain. The V and J ends lost 1 base and 0 bases respectively, with 6 bases between them. The V gene's germline CDR1 is SGHRS and CDR2 YFSETQ. This CDR3 is 14 amino acids long. The CDR3 sequence is CASSLRSSTDTQYF. The CDR3 DNA reads TGCGCCAGCAGCTTGAGGAGTAGCACAGATACGCAGTATTTT.

The rearrangement joins TRBV27 to TRBJ2-5; D gene uncertain. Germline CDR1 MNHEY, CDR2 SMNVEV (reference sequence). Trimming cost V 0 bases and J 1 base, with 6 bases left between them. This CDR3 contains 14 residues. In DNA form, the CDR3 reads TGTGCCAGCAGTTTATCCCCAGCCCAAGAGACCCAGTACTTC. This translates into CASSLSPAQETQYF.

The chain joins TRBV6-5 to TRBJ2-7; D is perhaps TRBD1 (6 bases). Looked up from germline, CDR1 is MNHEY and CDR2 is SVGAGI. The CDR3 runs 13 residues. Trimming took off 6 bases at V and 5 bases at J, with 14 bases between the two ends. The CDR3 coding sequence is TGTGCCAGCAGGAGTTCAGGGGCCGACGAGCAGTACTTC. Its translation is CASRSSGADEQYF.

The V call is TRBV5-4, the J call TRBJ1-1; D uncertain. The CDR3 is made up of 15 amino acids. CDR1 and CDR2 (germline): SGHNT, YYREEE (reference sequence). V lost 4 bases, J lost 3 bases, and 16 bases lay in between. The CDR3 protein is CASSPSAGRDTEAFF. The DNA for the CDR3 is TGTGCCAGCAGCCCGAGTGCCGGGAGGGACACTGAAGCTTTCTTT.

In its sample, this clone was seen once. The chain employs TRBV7-9 and TRBJ1-2; TRBD1 aligns across 7 bases. The CDR3 contains 15 residues. CDR1 SEHNR and CDR2 FQNEAQ come from the germline V gene (reference sequence). V was clipped by 6 bases and J by 4 bases; unmatched bases: 11. The CDR3 protein is CASRHGQAPSYGYTF. As DNA, the CDR3 is TGTGCCAGCAGACACGGACAGGCGCCTAGCTATGGCTACACCTTC.

The rearrangement uses TRBV5-6 and TRBJ1-1; D remains ambiguous. Germline V CDR1 and CDR2: SGHDT, YYEEEE. CDR3 length: 15 residues. V was pared by 0 bases and J by 0 bases, with 9 bases between. DNA of the CDR3: TGTGCCAGCAGCTTGGAAGTAACCCTGAACACTGAAGCTTTCTTT. This codes for CASSLEVTLNTEAFF.

The chain links TRBV11-2 to TRBJ1-1; 7 bases match TRBD1. The CDR3 consists of 15 residues. CDR1 and CDR2 (germline): SGHAT, FQNNGV. V dropped 5 bases and J dropped 3; count of bases not matched to a gene: 9. The CDR3 sequence is CASSQQGRVDTEAFF. The CDR3 coding sequence is TGTGCCAGCAGCCAACAGGGGCGAGTGGACACTGAAGCTTTCTTT.

This chain uses TRBV10-1 with TRBJ1-2; D not resolved. The V end lost 2 bases, the J end lost 5 bases, and 12 bases lay between the germline ends. The CDR3 is made up of 14 amino acids. Germline CDR1 WNHNN, CDR2 SYGVQD (reference sequence). As DNA, the CDR3 is TGCGCCAGCAGTGAGGGCAGGTACCGGTATGGCTACACCTTC. Protein sequence: CASSEGRYRYGYTF.

This chain uses TRBV9 with TRBJ1-2; TRBD1 agrees at 7 bases. V shed 0 bases, J shed 7 bases, and the junction held 12 bases outside the gene matches. Germline CDR1 and CDR2: SGDLS and YYNGEE. The length of the CDR3 is 16 residues. The chain's CDR3 is CASSVEWGTEAFGYTF. In DNA, the CDR3 is TGTGCCAGCAGCGTAGAGTGGGGGACAGAAGCTTTTGGCTACACCTTC. The full variable domain, rest sourced from reference TRBV9 and TRBJ1-2, is DSGVTQTPKHLITATGQRVTLRCSPRSGDLSVYWYQQSLDQGLQFLIQYYNGEERAKGNILERFSAQQFPDLHSELNLSSLELGDSALYFCASSVEWGTEAFGYTFGSGTRLTVV.

The chain couples TRBV27 to TRBJ2-1; 7 bases agree with TRBD1. CDR3 size: 17 residues. Trimming removed 3 bases from V and 12 bases from J; junction bases left unmatched: 20. Germline CDR1 is MNHEY and CDR2 is SMNVEV (reference sequence). CDR3 loop: CASSLVWTLQGDLVQFF. In DNA form, the CDR3 reads TGTGCCAGCAGTTTGGTCTGGACGTTGCAGGGGGATCTAGTGCAGTTCTTC.

This rearrangement joins TRBV6-6 to TRBJ2-5, with D perhaps matching TRBD1 (6 bases). Trimming removed 8 bases at V and 0 bases at J, with 16 bases between. Germline V gene lookup returns CDR1 MNHNY and CDR2 SVGAGI (reference sequence). The CDR3 length is 15 residues. The CDR3 nucleotides are TGTGCCAGCTCCTACGGTAGGGGGTACCAAGAGACCCAGTACTTC. Its protein product is CASSYGRGYQETQYF.

The CDR3 protein is CASSLGGLFQQYF. Written as DNA, the CDR3 is TGTGCCAGCAGCTTAGGAGGACTTTTTCAGCAGTACTTC. The chain uses TRBV7-2 and TRBJ2-7, with a tentative D call TRBD2 (5 bases). There are 13 residues in the CDR3. The V end lost 1 base, the J end lost 8 bases, and 12 bases lay between the germline ends. Germline V gene lookup returns CDR1 SGHTA and CDR2 FQGNSA.

The chain couples TRBV9 to TRBJ1-6; D is possibly TRBD1 (6 bases). V lost 4 bases, J lost 4 bases, and 15 bases lay in between. Germline CDR1 SGDLS, CDR2 YYNGEE. The CDR3 extends over 16 amino acids. CDR3 nucleotide sequence: TGTGCCAGCAGCCCCCGAGGGGGAATGTATAATTCACCCCTCCACTTT. The encoded protein is CASSPRGGMYNSPLHF.

The gene calls are TRBV7-2 and TRBJ1-1; the D is unclear. In germline, CDR1 is SGHTA, CDR2 FQGNSA. The V and J ends lost 5 bases and 0 bases respectively, with 10 bases between them. The CDR3 has 14 residues. DNA for the CDR3: TGTGCCAGCAGCCCTCCGGGATTGAACACTGAAGCTTTCTTT. Translating gives CASSPPGLNTEAFF.

The rearrangement joins TRBV6-5 to TRBJ2-3; perhaps TRBD2 as D (7 bases). The CDR3 loop spans 14 amino acids. CDR1 is MNHEY and CDR2 is SVGAGI in the germline V gene. V shed 6 bases and J shed 6 bases, with 16 bases lying between them. For the CDR3, the DNA is TGTGCCAGCAGGGTGGCAGGGGAGGGGGATACGCAGTATTTT. Protein sequence: CASRVAGEGDTQYF.

This chain uses TRBV4-1 with TRBJ2-1; weak D call: TRBD2 (5 bases). Germline assignment: CDR1 MGHRA and CDR2 YSYEKL. V was shortened by 4 bases and J by 9 bases, with 7 bases between the two germline ends. The CDR3 consists of 11 residues. For the CDR3, the DNA is TGCGCCAGCAGCCGAGAGGGTGAGCAGTTCTTC. It is translated as CASSREGEQFF.

The chain combines TRBV5-6 with TRBJ1-3, with no clear D. CDR3 length: 14 amino acids. Germline CDR1 is SGHDT and CDR2 is YYEEEE. V gave up 0 bases and J gave up 2 bases, with 6 bases separating them. The CDR3: CASSLAVAGNTIYF. CDR3 coding DNA: TGTGCCAGCAGCTTGGCGGTCGCTGGAAACACCATATATTTT.

The chain joins TRBV28 to TRBJ2-7; 9 positions agree with TRBD1. V lost 4 bases, J lost 2 bases, and 9 bases stayed unmatched. Germline V gene lookup returns CDR1 MDHEN and CDR2 SYDVKM. The CDR3 length is 16 residues. CDR3 nucleotide sequence: TGTGCCAGCAGTTCCCCTAGGGGGACAGGGACCTACGAGCAGTACTTC. Amino acid sequence: CASSSPRGTGTYEQYF.

This clone showed up just a few times. The chain is built from TRBV6-1 and TRBJ2-7, with TRBD2 matching over 13 bases. CDR3 length equals 13 residues. With 6 bases clipped from V and 5 bases from J, the junction kept 1 base outside the gene matches. Germline V gene lookup returns CDR1 MNHNS and CDR2 SASEGT. CDR3 DNA: TGTGCCAGCAGCGGACTAGCGGGAGACGAGCAGTACTTC. Amino acids: CASSGLAGDEQYF.

The chain combines TRBV18 with TRBJ2-3; 9 bases are shared with TRBD2. Germline loops: CDR1 KGHSH, CDR2 LQKENI. This CDR3 comprises 18 residues. V lost 4 bases, J lost 0 bases, and 11 bases stayed unmatched. The CDR3 DNA reads as TGTGCCAGCTCACGAGACCTGACTAGCGGAGGAAGCACAGATACGCAGTATTTT. Protein product: CASSRDLTSGGSTDTQYF.

The rearrangement links TRBV29-1 to TRBJ2-7; weak D call: TRBD2 (6 bases). V gave up 4 bases and J gave up 3 bases, with 13 bases separating them. Germline-derived CDR1 and CDR2 are SQVTM and ANQGSEA. The CDR3 is 13 residues long. This chain's CDR3 is CSVVAGTDYEQYF. Written as DNA, the CDR3 is TGCAGCGTTGTTGCCGGGACTGACTACGAGCAGTACTTC.

The J gene is TRBJ2-7, the V gene TRBV14; a weak D match, TRBD1 (6 bases). This CDR3 has 14 amino acids. Trimming left V 5 bases short and J 4 bases short, with 15 bases between. Germline CDR1 SGHDN, CDR2 FVKESK. In nucleotides, the CDR3 is TGTGCCAGCAGCTCTGGACAGAAAAGATACGAGCAGTACTTC. It translates to CASSSGQKRYEQYF.

This rearrangement joins TRBV9 to TRBJ2-2; D uncertain. The V and J ends lost 0 bases and 4 bases respectively, with 25 bases between them. The CDR3 is 20 residues long. In germline, CDR1 is SGDLS, CDR2 YYNGEE. The CDR3 spells CASSVDIGLLGKRGTGELFF. CDR3 bases: TGTGCCAGCAGCGTAGATATTGGGTTGTTGGGTAAACGCGGCACCGGGGAGCTGTTTTTT.

J is TRBJ1-2 and V is TRBV7-2; the D is unclear. Trimming cost V 1 base and J 4 bases, with 19 bases left between them. The germline gives CDR1 SGHTA, CDR2 FQGNSA. The CDR3 spans 17 residues. CDR3 region: CASSLEVGNWAVYGYTF. The CDR3 region has the DNA TGTGCCAGCAGCTTAGAAGTTGGTAATTGGGCGGTCTATGGCTACACCTTC.